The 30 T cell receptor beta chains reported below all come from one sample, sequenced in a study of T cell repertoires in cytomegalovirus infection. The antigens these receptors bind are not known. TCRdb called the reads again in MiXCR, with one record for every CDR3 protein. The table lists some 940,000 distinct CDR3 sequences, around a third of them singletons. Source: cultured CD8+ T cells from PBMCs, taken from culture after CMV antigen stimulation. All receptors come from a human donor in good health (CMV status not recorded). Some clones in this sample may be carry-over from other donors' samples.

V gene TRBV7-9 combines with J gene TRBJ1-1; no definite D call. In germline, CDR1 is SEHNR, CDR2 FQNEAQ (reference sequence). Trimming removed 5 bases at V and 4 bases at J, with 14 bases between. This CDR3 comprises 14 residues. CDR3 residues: CASSQTDRGTEAFF. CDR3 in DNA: TGTGCCAGCAGCCAAACCGACCGGGGCACTGAAGCTTTCTTT.

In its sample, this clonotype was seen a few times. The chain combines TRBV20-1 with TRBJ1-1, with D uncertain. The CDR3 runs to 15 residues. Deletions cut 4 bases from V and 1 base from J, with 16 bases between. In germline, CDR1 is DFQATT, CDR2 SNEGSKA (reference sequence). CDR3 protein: CSATKEPLWNTEAFF. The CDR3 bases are TGCAGTGCTACAAAGGAACCCCTCTGGAACACTGAAGCTTTCTTT.

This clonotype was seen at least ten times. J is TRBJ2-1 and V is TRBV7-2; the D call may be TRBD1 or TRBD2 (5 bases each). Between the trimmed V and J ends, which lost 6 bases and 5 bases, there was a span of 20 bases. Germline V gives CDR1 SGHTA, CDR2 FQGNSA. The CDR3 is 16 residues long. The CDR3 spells CASRGASGTRDNEQFF. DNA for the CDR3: TGTGCCAGCAGAGGGGCCTCGGGAACCCGAGACAATGAGCAGTTCTTC.

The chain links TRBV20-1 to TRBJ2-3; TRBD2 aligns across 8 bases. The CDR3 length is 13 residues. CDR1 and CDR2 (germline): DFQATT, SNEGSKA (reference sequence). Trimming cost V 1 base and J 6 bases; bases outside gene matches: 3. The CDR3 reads CSARGRGADTQYF. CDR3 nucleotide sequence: TGCAGTGCTAGAGGGCGGGGGGCCGATACGCAGTATTTT.

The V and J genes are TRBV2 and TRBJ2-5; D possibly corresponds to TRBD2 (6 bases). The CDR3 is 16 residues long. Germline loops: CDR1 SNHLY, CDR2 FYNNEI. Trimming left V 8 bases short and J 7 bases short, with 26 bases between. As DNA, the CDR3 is TGTGCCAGCCTTGAAGATGGAGGGGAGAGGTGGGGGACCCAGTACTTC. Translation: CASLEDGGERWGTQYF.

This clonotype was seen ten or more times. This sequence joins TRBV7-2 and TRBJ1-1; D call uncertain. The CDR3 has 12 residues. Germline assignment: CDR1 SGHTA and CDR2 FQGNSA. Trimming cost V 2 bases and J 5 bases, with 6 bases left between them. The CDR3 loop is CASSLMGTEAFF. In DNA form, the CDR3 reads TGTGCCAGCAGCTTAATGGGGACTGAAGCTTTCTTT.

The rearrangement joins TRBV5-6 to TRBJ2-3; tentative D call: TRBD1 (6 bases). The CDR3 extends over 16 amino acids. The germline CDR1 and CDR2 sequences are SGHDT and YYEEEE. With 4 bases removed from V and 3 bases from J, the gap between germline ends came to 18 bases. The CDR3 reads CASSARTVGGTDTQYF. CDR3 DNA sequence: TGTGCCAGCAGCGCGAGGACAGTCGGTGGGACAGATACGCAGTATTTT.

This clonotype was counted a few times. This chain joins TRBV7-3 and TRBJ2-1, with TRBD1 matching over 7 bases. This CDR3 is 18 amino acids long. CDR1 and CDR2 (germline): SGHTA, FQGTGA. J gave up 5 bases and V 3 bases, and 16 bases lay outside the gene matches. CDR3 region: CASSFVVGTASDNNEQFF. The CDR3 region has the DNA TGTGCCAGCAGCTTCGTAGTCGGGACAGCAAGCGATAACAATGAGCAGTTCTTC.

The CDR3 reads CASSYKQGNTGELFF. DNA for the CDR3: TGTGCCAGCAGTTACAAGCAGGGGAACACCGGGGAGCTGTTTTTT. The chain has TRBV6-1 and TRBJ2-2; maybe TRBD1 (5 bases). Germline CDR1 reads MNHNS; CDR2 reads SASEGT. V was cut by 5 bases and J by 1 base, with 11 bases left in between. The CDR3 sequence is 15 residues long.

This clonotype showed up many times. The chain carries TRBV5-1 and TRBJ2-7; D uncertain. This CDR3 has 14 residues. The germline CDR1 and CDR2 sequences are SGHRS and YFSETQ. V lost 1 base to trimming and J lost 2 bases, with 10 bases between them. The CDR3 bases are TGCGCCAGCAGCTTGAAAGACGGCGCCTACGAGCAGTACTTC. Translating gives CASSLKDGAYEQYF.

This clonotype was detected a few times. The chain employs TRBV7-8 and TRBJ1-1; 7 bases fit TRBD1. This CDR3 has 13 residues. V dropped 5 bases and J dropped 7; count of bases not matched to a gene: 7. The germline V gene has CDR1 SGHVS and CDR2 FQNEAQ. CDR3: CASSPDRDLEAFF. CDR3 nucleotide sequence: TGTGCCAGCAGCCCCGACAGGGATCTTGAAGCTTTCTTT.

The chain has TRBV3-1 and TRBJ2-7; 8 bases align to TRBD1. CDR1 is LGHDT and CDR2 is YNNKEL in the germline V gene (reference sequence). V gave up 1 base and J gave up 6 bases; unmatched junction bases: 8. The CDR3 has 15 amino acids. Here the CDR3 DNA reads TGTGCCAGCAGCCAAGGTCGCGGACAGGGAGGCGAGCAGTACTTC. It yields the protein CASSQGRGQGGEQYF.

CDR3 region: CASSSADRNYGYTF. The CDR3, as DNA: TGTGCCAGCAGCTCCGCCGACAGGAACTATGGCTACACCTTC. The chain combines TRBV7-6 with TRBJ1-2; D is perhaps TRBD1 (6 bases). The V and J ends lost 4 bases and 2 bases respectively, with 11 bases between them. CDR1 and CDR2 from the germline V gene are SGHVS and FNYEAQ. The CDR3 spans 14 residues.

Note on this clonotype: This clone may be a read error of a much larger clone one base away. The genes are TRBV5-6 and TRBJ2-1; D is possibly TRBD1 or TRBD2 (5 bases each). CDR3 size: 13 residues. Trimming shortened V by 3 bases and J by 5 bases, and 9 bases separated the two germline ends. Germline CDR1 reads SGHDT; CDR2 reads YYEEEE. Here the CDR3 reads CASSWDGNNEQFF. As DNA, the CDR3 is TGTGCCAGCAGCTGGGACGGGAACAATGAGCAGTTCTTC. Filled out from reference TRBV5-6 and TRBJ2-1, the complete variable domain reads DAGVTQSPTHLIKTRGQQVTLRCSPKSGHDTVSWYQQALGQGPQFIFQYYEEEERQRGNFPDRFSGHQFPNYSSELNVNALLLGDSALYLCASSWDGNNEQFFGPGTRLTVL.

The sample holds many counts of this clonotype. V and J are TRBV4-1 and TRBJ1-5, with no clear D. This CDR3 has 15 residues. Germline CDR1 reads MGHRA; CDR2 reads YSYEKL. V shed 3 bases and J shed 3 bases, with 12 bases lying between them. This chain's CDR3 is CASSQSRPYNQPQHF. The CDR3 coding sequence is TGCGCCAGCAGCCAGTCCCGGCCCTACAATCAGCCCCAGCATTTT.

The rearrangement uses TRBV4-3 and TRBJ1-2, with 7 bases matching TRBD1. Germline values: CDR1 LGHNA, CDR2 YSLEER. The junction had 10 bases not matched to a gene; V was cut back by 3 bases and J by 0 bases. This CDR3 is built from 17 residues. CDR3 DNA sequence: TGCGCCAGCAGCCATTCGGGACAGAGGGGGCCTAACTATGGCTACACCTTC. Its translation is CASSHSGQRGPNYGYTF.

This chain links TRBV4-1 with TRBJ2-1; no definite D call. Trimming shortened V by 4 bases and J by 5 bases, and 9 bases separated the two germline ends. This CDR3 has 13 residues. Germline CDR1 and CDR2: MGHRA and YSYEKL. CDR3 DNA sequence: TGCGCCAGCAGCCGAGTTGCTAACAATGAGCAGTTCTTC. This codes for CASSRVANNEQFF.

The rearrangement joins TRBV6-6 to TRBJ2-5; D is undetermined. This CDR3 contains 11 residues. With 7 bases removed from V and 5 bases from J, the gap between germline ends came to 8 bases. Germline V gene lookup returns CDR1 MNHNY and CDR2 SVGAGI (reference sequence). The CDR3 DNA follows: TGTGCCAGCATTGAGGCCGAGACCCAGTACTTC. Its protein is CASIEAETQYF.

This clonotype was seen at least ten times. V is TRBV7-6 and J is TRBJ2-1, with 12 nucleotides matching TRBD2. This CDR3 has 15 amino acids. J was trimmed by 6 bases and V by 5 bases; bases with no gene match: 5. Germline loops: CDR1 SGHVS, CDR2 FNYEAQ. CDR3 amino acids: CASSLRLAGANEQFF. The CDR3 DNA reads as TGTGCCAGCAGCCTCCGACTAGCGGGGGCCAATGAGCAGTTCTTC.

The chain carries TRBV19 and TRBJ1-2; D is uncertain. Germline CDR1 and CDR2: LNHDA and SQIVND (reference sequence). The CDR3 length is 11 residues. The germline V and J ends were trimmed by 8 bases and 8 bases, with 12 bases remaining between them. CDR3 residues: CASSTPGGYTF. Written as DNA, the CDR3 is TGTGCCAGTTCGACCCCCGGGGGCTACACCTTC.

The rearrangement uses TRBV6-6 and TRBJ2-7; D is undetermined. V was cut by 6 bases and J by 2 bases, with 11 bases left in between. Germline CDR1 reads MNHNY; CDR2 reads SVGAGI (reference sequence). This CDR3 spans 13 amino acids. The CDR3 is CASSIDGPYEQYV. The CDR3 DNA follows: TGTGCCAGCAGCATCGACGGACCCTACGAGCAGTACGTC.

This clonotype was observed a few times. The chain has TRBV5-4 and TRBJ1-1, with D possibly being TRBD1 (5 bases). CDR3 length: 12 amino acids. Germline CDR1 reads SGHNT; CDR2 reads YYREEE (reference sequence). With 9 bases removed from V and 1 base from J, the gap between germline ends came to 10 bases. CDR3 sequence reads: CATREGNTEAFF. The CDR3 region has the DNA TGTGCCACCAGGGAGGGGAACACTGAAGCTTTCTTT.

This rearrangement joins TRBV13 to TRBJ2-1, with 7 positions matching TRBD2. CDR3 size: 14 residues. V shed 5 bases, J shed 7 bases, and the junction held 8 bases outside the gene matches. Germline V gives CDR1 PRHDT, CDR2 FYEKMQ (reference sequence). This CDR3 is CASSIGLGLNEQFF. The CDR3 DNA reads TGTGCCAGCAGCATCGGACTAGGACTAAATGAGCAGTTCTTC.

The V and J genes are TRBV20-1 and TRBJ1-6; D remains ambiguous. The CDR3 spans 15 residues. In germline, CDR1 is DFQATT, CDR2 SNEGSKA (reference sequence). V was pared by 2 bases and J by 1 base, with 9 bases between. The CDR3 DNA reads TGCAGTGCTAGATCCCGGGATTCCTATAATTCACCCCTCCACTTT. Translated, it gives CSARSRDSYNSPLHF.

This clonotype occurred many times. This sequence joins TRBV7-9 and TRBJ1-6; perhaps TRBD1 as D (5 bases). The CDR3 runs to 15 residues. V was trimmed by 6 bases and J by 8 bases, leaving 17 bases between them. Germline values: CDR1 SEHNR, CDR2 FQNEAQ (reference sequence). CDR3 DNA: TGTGCCAGCAGGGATCCGGGGCGAAGGGATTCACCCCTCCACTTT. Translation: CASRDPGRRDSPLHF.

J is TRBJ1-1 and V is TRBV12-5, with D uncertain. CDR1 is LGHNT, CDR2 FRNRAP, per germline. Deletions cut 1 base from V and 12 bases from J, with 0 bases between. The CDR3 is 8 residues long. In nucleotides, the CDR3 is TGTGCTAGTGGTTTGGCTTTCTTT. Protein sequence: CASGLAFF.

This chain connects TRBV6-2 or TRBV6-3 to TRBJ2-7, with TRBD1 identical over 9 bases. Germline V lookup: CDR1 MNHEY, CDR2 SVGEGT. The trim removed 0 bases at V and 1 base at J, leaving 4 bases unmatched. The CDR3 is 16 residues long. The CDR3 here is CASSYSTDRGSYEQYV. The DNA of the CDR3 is TGTGCCAGCAGTTACTCGACGGACAGGGGTTCCTACGAGCAGTACGTC.

The CDR3 is CASSSQGQVFYNEQFF. CDR3 in DNA: TGTGCCAGCAGTTCCCAGGGACAGGTCTTCTACAATGAGCAGTTCTTC. This chain uses TRBV6-2 or TRBV6-3 with TRBJ2-1; 8 bases line up with TRBD1. J gave up 3 bases and V 4 bases, and 8 bases lay outside the gene matches. CDR3 length: 16 amino acids. Per the germline V gene, CDR1 is MNHEY and CDR2 is SVGEGT.

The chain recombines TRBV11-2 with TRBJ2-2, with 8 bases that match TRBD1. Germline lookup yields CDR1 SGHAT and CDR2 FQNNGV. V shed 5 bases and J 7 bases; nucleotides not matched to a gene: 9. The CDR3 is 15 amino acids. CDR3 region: CASSNGQGGIGELFF. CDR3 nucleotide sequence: TGTGCCAGCAGCAACGGACAGGGAGGCATCGGGGAGCTGTTTTTT. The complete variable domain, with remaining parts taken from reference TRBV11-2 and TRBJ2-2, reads EAGVAQSPRYKIIEKRQSVAFWCNPISGHATLYWYQQILGQGPKLLIQFQNNGVVDDSQLPKDRFSAERLKGVDSTLKIQPAKLEDSAVYLCASSNGQGGIGELFFGEGSRLTVL.

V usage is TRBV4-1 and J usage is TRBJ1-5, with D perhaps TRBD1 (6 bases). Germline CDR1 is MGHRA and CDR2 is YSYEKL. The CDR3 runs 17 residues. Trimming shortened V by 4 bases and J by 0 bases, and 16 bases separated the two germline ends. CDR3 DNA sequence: TGCGCCAGCAGCCCCAAAACGGGGGGCTATAGCAATCAGCCCCAGCATTTT. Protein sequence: CASSPKTGGYSNQPQHF.